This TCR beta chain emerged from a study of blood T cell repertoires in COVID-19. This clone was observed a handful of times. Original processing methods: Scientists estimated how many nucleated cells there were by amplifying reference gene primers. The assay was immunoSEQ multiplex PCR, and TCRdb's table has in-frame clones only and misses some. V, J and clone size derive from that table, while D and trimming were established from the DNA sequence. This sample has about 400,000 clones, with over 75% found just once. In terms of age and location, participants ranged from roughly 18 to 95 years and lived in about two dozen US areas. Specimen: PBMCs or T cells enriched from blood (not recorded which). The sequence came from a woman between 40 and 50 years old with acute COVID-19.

The CDR3 DNA follows: TGTGCCAGCAGTGAAATGGCGGGGAGCAATCAGCCCCAGCATTTT. Its protein is CASSEMAGSNQPQHF. V gene TRBV2 combines with J gene TRBJ1-5, with unresolved D. The length of the CDR3 is 15 residues. The germline V and J ends were trimmed by 2 bases and 1 base, with 9 bases remaining between them. Germline CDR1 is SNHLY and CDR2 is FYNNEI.